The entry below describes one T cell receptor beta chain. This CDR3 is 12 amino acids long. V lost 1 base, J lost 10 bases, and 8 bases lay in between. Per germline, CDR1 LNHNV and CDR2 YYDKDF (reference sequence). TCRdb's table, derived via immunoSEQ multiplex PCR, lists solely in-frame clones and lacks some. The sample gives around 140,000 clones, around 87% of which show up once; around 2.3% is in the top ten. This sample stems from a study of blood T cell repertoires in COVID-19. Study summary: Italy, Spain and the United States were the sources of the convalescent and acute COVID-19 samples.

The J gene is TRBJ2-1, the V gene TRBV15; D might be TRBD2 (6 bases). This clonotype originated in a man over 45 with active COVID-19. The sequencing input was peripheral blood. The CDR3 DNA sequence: TGTGCCACCAGCAGAGTTGCGGGGGAGCAGTTCTTC. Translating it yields CATSRVAGEQFF.